This T cell receptor (beta chain) was sequenced in a study of identifying expanded T cells in peripheral blood (dated by TCRdb to between 2017 and 2020). Broadly, across the study: Technical replicates were generated by sequencing separate aliquots of the same genomic DNA pool, and four replicates were compared pairwise.

The immunoSEQ Assay, which relies on bias-controlled multiplex PCR amplification of genomic DNA, was used to profile TCRbeta CDR3 regions. Regarding the original processing steps: The absolute abundance of each unique TCRbeta CDR3 region was quantified after sequences were collapsed and filtered. Differential abundance was tested with a binomial (Fisher-equivalent) model and with a beta-binomial model adding time-dependent variance fitted from healthy donors. Clones with fewer than 5 combined templates were removed, and differential abundance was called for clones with a Benjamini-Hochberg FDR below 0.01. Beta-binomial variance was modeled as a function of total template count across the two samples using the form v = (b*log(k)+a)^2. Entries here come from immuneACCESS through TCRdb and include only in-frame sequences with V and J called. Some clones fail to appear in such tables; in the studies checked, an unresolved V gene covers under half of the shortfall, and the cause of the remainder is unknown. V, J and clone size are taken as reported in that table, and D and trimming were inferred from the DNA itself. Counted in this sample were tens of thousands of clones; around four fifths of them appeared once. Jointly, the top ten make up 18% of the sample.

The investigation overall reported the following: Both the number of clones called differentially abundant and the false-positive rate were significantly reduced by the beta-binomial model across all healthy-donor time intervals. The authors expected that over much longer intervals, such as months to years, biological variance in healthy repertoires might increase even further. In all healthy donors, the variance in clone template counts between samples taken approximately 15 days apart rose significantly as total template count increased. The binomial model flagged approximately 1.2 differentially abundant clones between technical replicates, compared with about 16 over roughly 2 weeks and approximately 18 over four weeks.

No immune events, such as infections, were documented for the healthy donors during the collection period. Time-dependent variance in a beta-binomial model of T-cell clone differential abundance was calibrated using healthy-donor blood repertoires as a training cohort. The training cohort comprised roughly ten healthy donors, 3 female and 7 male. Donor ages ranged from 29 to 64 years, with an average of around 43 years. Whole blood, obtained from a commercial supplier, was collected from each healthy donor at three time points spaced approximately two weeks apart. For immunosequencing, genomic DNA was extracted from whole blood that had not been sorted. The CDR3 sequence holds 12 residues, the cysteine and phenylalanine included. Only the CDR3 DNA stays, 36 bases, in frame from base 1. Via the germline V gene (reference sequence), CDR1 is GTSNPN and CDR2 SVGIG. Ends trimmed: V by 1 base, J by 13 bases; bases unmatched to a gene: 7.

Remarks on this clone: The target of this receptor is not known. Per-base qualities were not stored, and no clone one base away is much larger.

Sequencing input: blood. The sequence came from a person aged 18 to 70 in good health. Recombination joined TRBV30 with TRBJ2-1; 7 middle bases align to TRBD1. The sequence in DNA is TGTGCCTGGAGTGCGAGAGGACAGGTTCAGTTCTTC. This codes for CAWSARGQVQFF.